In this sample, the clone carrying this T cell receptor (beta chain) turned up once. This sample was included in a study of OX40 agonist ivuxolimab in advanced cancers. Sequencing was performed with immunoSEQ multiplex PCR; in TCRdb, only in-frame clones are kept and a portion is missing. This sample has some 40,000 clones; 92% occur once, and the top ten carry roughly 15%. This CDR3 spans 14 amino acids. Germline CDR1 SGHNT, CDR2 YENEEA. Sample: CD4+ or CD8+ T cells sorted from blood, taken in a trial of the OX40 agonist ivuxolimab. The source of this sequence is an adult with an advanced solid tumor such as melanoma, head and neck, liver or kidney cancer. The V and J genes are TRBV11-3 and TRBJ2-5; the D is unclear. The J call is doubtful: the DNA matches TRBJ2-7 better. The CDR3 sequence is CASSRSRNPYEQYF. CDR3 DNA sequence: TGTGCCAGCAGTCGAAGCAGGAACCCCTACGAGCAGTACTTC.